These T cell receptor beta chains were read from a single sample in a study of cytomegalovirus exposure and HLA in healthy donors. The assay was immunoSEQ multiplex PCR, and TCRdb's table has in-frame clones only and misses some. The sample yields about 65,000 clones, 70% to 80% seen once. Specimen: PBMCs. Receptors were obtained from a girl aged 10-17 years in good health and CMV-seropositive. CDR3s include the opening cysteine and the closing phenylalanine or tryptophan. The D gene is left open where the match is weak. Where a row states a size, it is once, few, many or the class of an expanded clone; other rows omit it.

D,J,V,size,DNA,CDR3
-,TRBJ2-7,TRBV28,-,TGTGCCAGCAGTTTTCGTAGCTCCTACGAGCAGTACTTC,CASSFRSSYEQYF
TRBD2,TRBJ2-7,TRBV5-1,-,TGCGCCAGCAGCTTGACTAGCGCATCCTACGAGCAGTACTTC,CASSLTSASYEQYF
TRBD1,TRBJ1-5,TRBV11-3,once,TGTGCCAACGGGAGTCAGGGGGCTCAGCCCCAGCATTTT,CANGSQGAQPQHF
TRBD1,TRBJ2-7,TRBV9,-,TGTGCCAGCAGCGGATCAGGGGGAACCTACGAGCAGTACTTC,CASSGSGGTYEQYF
-,TRBJ1-2,TRBV30,few,TGTGCCTGGAGTGTTGGGCAGGTCTCTAACTATGGCTACACCTTC,CAWSVGQVSNYGYTF
TRBD1,TRBJ1-5,TRBV7-2,-,TGTGCCAGCAGCCCCGGGACAGGGAGGAATCAGCCCCAGCATTTT,CASSPGTGRNQPQHF
TRBD1,TRBJ1-1,TRBV30,once,TGTGCCTGGGACAGGGGAGGGAACACTGAAGCTTTCTTT,CAWDRGGNTEAFF
-,TRBJ1-1,TRBV27,-,TGTGCCAGCAGTTCCTCTGGGACATTCAACACTGAAGCTTTCTTT,CASSSSGTFNTEAFF
-,TRBJ1-2,TRBV18,once,TGTGCCAGCTCACCAGGACAGTCCTCCTATGGCTACACCTTC,CASSPGQSSYGYTF
-,TRBJ1-2,TRBV7-9,-,TGTGCCACGAGAGGCGTACGAGGCTACACCTTC,CATRGVRGYTF
TRBD1,TRBJ2-6,TRBV7-2,-,TGTGCCAGCAGGGGTCCAGGGGGCCCCTCTGGGGCCAACGTCCTGACTTTC,CASRGPGGPSGANVLTF
TRBD1,TRBJ2-7,TRBV19,-,TGTGCCAGTAGTATTTTGGGACAGCACTACGAGCAGTACTTC,CASSILGQHYEQYF
-,TRBJ1-2,TRBV7-9,-,TGTGCCAGCAGCTCCCTAAGATCTCGTTTTGGCTACACCTTC,CASSSLRSRFGYTF
-,TRBJ2-1,TRBV29-1,medium-sized,TGCAGCGTTGTGGAGGCTCATGACAATGAGCAGTTCTTC,CSVVEAHDNEQFF
-,TRBJ1-4,TRBV6-5,once,TGTGCCAGCAGTTACTCGGGGTACAGGAATGAAAAACTGTTTTTT,CASSYSGYRNEKLFF
-,TRBJ2-2,TRBV27,-,TGTGCCAGCAGCGAGTACACCGGGGAGCTGTTTTTT,CASSEYTGELFF
-,TRBJ2-5,TRBV29-1,-,TGCAGCGTTGGTGAAACTATAAGGGAGACCCAGTACTTC,CSVGETIRETQYF
-,TRBJ1-4,TRBV7-6,-,TGTGCCAGCAGCTCTCCGCAGACCCCTCCTGGGCCAAGAATGTTTTTT,CASSSPQTPPGPRMFF
TRBD1,TRBJ1-3,TRBV5-4,-,TGTGCCAGCAGCTCCGGGACAGTTGAGAACACCATATATTTT,CASSSGTVENTIYF
TRBD2,TRBJ2-5,TRBV4-1,-,TGCGCCAGCAGCCAGGGACTAGCGGTTCAAGAGACCCAGTACTTC,CASSQGLAVQETQYF
TRBD2,TRBJ2-7,TRBV30,-,TGTGCCCAACTGTCCGGGACTAGCTCCTACGAGCAGTACTTC,CAQLSGTSSYEQYF
-,TRBJ1-3,TRBV30,-,TGTGCCTGGAGTGTACAGGGAAACACCATATATTTT,CAWSVQGNTIYF
-,TRBJ1-6,TRBV11-1,-,TGTGCCAGCAGCCGATTGGGGGGTTCACCCCTCCACTTT,CASSRLGGSPLHF
TRBD2,TRBJ2-1,TRBV28,-,TGTGCCAGCAGTGGATATAGGGGTGGAGGTACTAGCGGGGATTCCTACAATGAGCAGTTCTTC,CASSGYRGGGTSGDSYNEQFF
TRBD2,TRBJ2-1,TRBV5-1,-,TGCGCCAGCAGCTTGGCTGCGGGAGGGATCTACAATGAGCAGTTCTTC,CASSLAAGGIYNEQFF
-,TRBJ1-4,TRBV28,-,TGTGCCAGCAGTCTCCAGGGTGAAAAACTGTTTTTT,CASSLQGEKLFF
TRBD2,TRBJ2-5,TRBV4-2,-,TGTGCCAGCAGCCAAGAGCGGGGGGGCCAAGAGACCCAGTACTTC,CASSQERGGQETQYF
-,TRBJ1-3,TRBV7-8,-,TGTGCCAGCAGCTTAGGGAGGCGAGGAAACACCATATATTTT,CASSLGRRGNTIYF
-,TRBJ2-5,TRBV5-4,-,TGTGCCAGCAGCACATTTCAGGGTGGTGAGACCCAGTACTTC,CASSTFQGGETQYF
TRBD1,TRBJ2-2,TRBV7-2,-,TGTGCCAGCAGCTTAGGGCAGGGACAGGGGGTGACCGGGGAGCTGTTTTTT,CASSLGQGQGVTGELFF
-,TRBJ2-7,TRBV28,-,TGTGCCAGCAGTTTGGTGGGAGTAGGTGAGCAGTACTTC,CASSLVGVGEQYF
-,TRBJ1-6,TRBV6-1,-,TGTGCCTTCGGGAGGGGAGGCGATTCACCCCTCCACTTT,CAFGRGGDSPLHF
-,TRBJ2-1,TRBV7-2,few,TGTGCCAGCAGCTTCGGGACTTCCTACAATGAGCAGTTCTTC,CASSFGTSYNEQFF
-,TRBJ2-7,TRBV14,-,TGTGCCAGCAGCCCGACAGGTTACGAGCAGTACTTC,CASSPTGYEQYF
-,TRBJ2-6,TRBV2,-,TGTGCCAGCAATAAGCTGGTCTCTGGGGCCAACGTCCTGACTTTC,CASNKLVSGANVLTF
-,TRBJ2-7,TRBV20-1,-,TGCAGTGCTACGACAGTTCGCGAGCAGTACTTC,CSATTVREQYF
-,TRBJ1-1,TRBV5-1,-,TGCGCCAGCAGCTTGGTCTCCGGGACAGAAGCTTTCTTT,CASSLVSGTEAFF
-,TRBJ2-7,TRBV4-1,-,TGCGCCAGCAGCCAAGATATAGGGAGCGAGCAGTACTTC,CASSQDIGSEQYF
TRBD1,TRBJ1-3,TRBV18,-,TGTGCCAGCTCACCCGGACAGGCGAGGAACACCATATATTTT,CASSPGQARNTIYF
-,TRBJ1-5,TRBV7-8,-,TGTGCCAGCAGCTCTGGGGGGGCCGGGCAGCCCCAGCATTTT,CASSSGGAGQPQHF
-,TRBJ1-1,TRBV28,-,TGTGCCAGCAGTTTGGAAGGAGCTGGGTCCACTGAAGCTTTCTTT,CASSLEGAGSTEAFF
TRBD1,TRBJ2-3,TRBV5-1,many,TGCGCCAGCAGCTTGGCGACGACCGGGACAGGCTCAGATACGCAGTATTTT,CASSLATTGTGSDTQYF
-,TRBJ1-1,TRBV6-1,-,TGTGCCAGCAGTGAACCATACAGGGTAGGGGGGAACACTGAAGCTTTCTTT,CASSEPYRVGGNTEAFF
-,TRBJ1-1,TRBV28,once,TGTGCCAGCAGTTCCGCCGGTAGGAGTGAAGCTTTCTTT,CASSSAGRSEAFF
TRBD1,TRBJ2-5,TRBV7-9,-,TGTGCCAGCAGCTTGCCGCCGGCCAGGGACAGCGAGACCCAGTACTTC,CASSLPPARDSETQYF
-,TRBJ1-2,TRBV25-1,-,TGTGCCAGCAGTACCCTGGAACGGGACTATGGCTACACCTTC,CASSTLERDYGYTF
-,TRBJ2-2,TRBV5-1,once,TGCGCCAGCAGCTTGGAGCCGGGGACGAACACCGGGGAGCTGTTTTTT,CASSLEPGTNTGELFF
-,TRBJ2-7,TRBV6-1,-,TGTGCCAGCAGTGTAGATTACCACGAGCAGTACTTC,CASSVDYHEQYF
TRBD2,TRBJ2-1,TRBV19,-,TGTGCCAGTAGTATATCCGGGGGGGAGGAGCAGTTCTTC,CASSISGGEEQFF
TRBD1,TRBJ2-7,TRBV7-6,-,TGTGCCAGCAGCTCGGGGACAGGGTCAAGCTCCTACGAGCAGTACTTC,CASSSGTGSSSYEQYF
-,TRBJ1-5,TRBV4-1,-,TGCGCCAGCAGCCAGGTCACAGGGCAGTTAGGGAATCAGCCCCAGCATTTT,CASSQVTGQLGNQPQHF
TRBD2,TRBJ2-2,TRBV2,-,TGTGCCAGCAGTAATAGGACTAGCGGGAGGAATTCGCCCGGGGAGCTGTTTTTT,CASSNRTSGRNSPGELFF
-,TRBJ2-3,TRBV7-2,-,TGTGCCAGCAGCCCGGGTTTCCGAACAGATACGCAGTATTTT,CASSPGFRTDTQYF
-,TRBJ2-1,TRBV13,-,TGTGCCAGCAGCTTAGGCCCCCAGCGGAACAATGAGCAGTTCTTC,CASSLGPQRNNEQFF
-,TRBJ1-1,TRBV6-1,-,TGTGCCAGCAGTGAAGTGTGGGCACGGGGGACTGAAGCTTTCTTT,CASSEVWARGTEAFF